What follows is one T cell receptor (beta chain) and its context. Antigen specificity is unknown. Trimming took 1 base from V and 4 from J, leaving 11 bases between them. CDR1 SGHVS and CDR2 FNYEAQ come from the germline V gene. The CDR3 spans 14 residues. The data were produced by immunoSEQ multiplex PCR, yet TCRdb's version contains in-frame clones alone and is incomplete. The repertoire holds about 150,000 clones, with approximately 91% as singletons. This record belongs to a study of T cell responses to AZD1222 COVID-19 vaccine. Study-level information: Second-dose recipients at about 4 or about 12 weeks were treated as one pooled group. Study-wide results and limits: Repertoire samples came only from after the peak T cell response. Among AZD1222 vaccinees, only six were seropositive at baseline. Close to half of spike-specific TCRs reportedly recognize unmutated variant regions.

This chain connects TRBV7-6 to TRBJ2-7; D not resolved. Specimen: peripheral blood, collected on day 0 of AZD1222 vaccination. The TCR was taken from an adult in good health. The CDR3 DNA follows: TGTGCCAGCAGCTTAGACACGCGCCGATACGAGCAGTACTTC. Protein product: CASSLDTRRYEQYF.